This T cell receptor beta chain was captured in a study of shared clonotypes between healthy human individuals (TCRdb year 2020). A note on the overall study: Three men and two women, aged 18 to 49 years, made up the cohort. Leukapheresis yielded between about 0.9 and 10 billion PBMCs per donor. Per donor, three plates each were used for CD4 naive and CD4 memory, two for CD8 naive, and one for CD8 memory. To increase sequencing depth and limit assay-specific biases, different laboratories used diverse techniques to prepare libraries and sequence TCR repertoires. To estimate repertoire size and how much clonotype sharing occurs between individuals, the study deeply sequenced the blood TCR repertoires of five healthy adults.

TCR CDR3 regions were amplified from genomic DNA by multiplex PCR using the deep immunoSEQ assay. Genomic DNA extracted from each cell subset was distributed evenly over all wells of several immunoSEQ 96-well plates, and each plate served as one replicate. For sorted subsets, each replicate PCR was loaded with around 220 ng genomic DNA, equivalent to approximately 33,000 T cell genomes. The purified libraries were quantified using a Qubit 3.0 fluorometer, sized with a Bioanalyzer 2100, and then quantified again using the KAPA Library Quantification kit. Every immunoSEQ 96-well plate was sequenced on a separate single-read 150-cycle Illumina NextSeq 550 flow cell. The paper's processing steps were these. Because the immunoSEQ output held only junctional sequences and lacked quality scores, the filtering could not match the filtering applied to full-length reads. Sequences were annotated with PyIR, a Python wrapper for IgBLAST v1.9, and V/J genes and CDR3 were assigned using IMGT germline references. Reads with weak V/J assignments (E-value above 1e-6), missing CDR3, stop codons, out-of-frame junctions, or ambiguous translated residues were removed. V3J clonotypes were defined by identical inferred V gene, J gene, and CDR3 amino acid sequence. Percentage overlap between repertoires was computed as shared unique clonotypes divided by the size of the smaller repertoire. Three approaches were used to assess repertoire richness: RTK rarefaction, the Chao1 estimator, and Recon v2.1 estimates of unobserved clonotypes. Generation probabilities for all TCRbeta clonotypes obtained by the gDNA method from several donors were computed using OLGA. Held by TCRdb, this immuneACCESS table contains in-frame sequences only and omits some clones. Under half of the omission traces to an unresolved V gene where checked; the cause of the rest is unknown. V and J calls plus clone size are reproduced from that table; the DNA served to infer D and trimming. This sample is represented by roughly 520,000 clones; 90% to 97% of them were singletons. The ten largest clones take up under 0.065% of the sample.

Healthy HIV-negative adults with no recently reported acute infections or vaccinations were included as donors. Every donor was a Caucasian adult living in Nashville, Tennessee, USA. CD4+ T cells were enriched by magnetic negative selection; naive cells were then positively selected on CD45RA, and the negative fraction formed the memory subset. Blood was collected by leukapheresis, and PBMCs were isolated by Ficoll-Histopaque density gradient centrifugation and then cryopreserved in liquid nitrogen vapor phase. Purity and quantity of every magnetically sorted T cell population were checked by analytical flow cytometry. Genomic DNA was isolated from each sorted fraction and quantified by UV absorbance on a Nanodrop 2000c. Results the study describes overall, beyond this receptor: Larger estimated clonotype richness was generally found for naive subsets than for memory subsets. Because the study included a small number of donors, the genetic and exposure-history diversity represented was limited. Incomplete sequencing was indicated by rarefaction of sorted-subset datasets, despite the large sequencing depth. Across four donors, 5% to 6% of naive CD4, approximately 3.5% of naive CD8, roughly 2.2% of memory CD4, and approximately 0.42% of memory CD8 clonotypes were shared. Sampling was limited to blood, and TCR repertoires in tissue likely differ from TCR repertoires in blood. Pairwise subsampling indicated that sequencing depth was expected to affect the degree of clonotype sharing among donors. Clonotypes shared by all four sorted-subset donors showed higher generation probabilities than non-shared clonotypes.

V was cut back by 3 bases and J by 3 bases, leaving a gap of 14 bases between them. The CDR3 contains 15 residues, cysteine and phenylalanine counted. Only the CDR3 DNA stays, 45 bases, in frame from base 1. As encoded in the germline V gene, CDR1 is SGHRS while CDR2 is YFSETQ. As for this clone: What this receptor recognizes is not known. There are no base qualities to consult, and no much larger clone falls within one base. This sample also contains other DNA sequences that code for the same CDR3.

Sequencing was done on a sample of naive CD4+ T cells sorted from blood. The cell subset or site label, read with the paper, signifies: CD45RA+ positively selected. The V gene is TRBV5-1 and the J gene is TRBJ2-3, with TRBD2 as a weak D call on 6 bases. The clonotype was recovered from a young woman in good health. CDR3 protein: CASSYQGGGTDTQYF. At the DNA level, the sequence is TGCGCCAGCAGCTACCAGGGAGGTGGGACAGATACGCAGTATTTT.